This entry describes one T cell receptor beta chain. This specimen comes from a study of T cells after yellow fever vaccination. V lost 7 bases and J 8 bases, leaving 18 bases between the germline ends. The CDR3 covers 13 residues. Germline lookup yields CDR1 SQVTM and CDR2 ANQGSEA. Via MiXCR, TCRdb re-called the 5' RACE reads, giving one row per CDR3 protein. The sample includes 450,000 to 550,000 distinct CDR3 sequences, about a fifth seen only once; the top ten take approximately 14%. This sequence originates from a man aged 30-40 years who received the YFV17D yellow fever vaccine. Material: PBMCs, obtained 15 days after the yellow fever booster vaccination. The chain has TRBV29-1 and TRBJ2-1; possibly TRBD2 for D (6 bases). CDR3 sequence: CSARGRRGHEQFF. CDR3 nucleotide sequence: TGCAGCGCCCGGGGGAGAAGGGGTCATGAGCAGTTCTTC.